Below are 10 T cell receptor beta chains sequenced from a single sample in a study of blood T cells in healthy people across ages. A second PCR, run for about 7 to 11 cycles, used a sample-barcoded 5' primer plus a J-beta primer mix. TCRdb reprocessed the 5' RACE reads via MiXCR and lists one record per CDR3 protein. The sample has some 930,000 distinct CDR3 sequences, about 27% seen once. This sample also appeared in a second study, on T cells of mothers and their children.

What was sequenced was blood. These receptors were obtained from a woman in her thirties or forties in good health.

The chain links TRBV20-1 to TRBJ1-1, with D unresolved. Trimming cost V 7 bases and J 7 bases, with 10 bases left between them. Germline CDR1 and CDR2: DFQATT and SNEGSKA (reference sequence). There are 10 residues in the CDR3. The CDR3 protein is CSGYPGEAFF. CDR3 nucleotide sequence: TGCAGTGGGTACCCAGGTGAAGCTTTCTTT.

In its sample, this clonotype was seen many times. A much larger clone is a single base away; this may be a read error. This rearrangement joins TRBV2 to TRBJ2-5; 10 positions match TRBD1. The CDR3 has 13 amino acids. V lost 4 bases and J lost 4; bases outside the gene matches: 0. CDR1 SNHLY and CDR2 FYNNEI come from the germline V gene. CDR3 sequence (DNA): TGTGCCAGCAGTGGGGACAGGGGAGAGACCCAGTACTTC. Translating gives CASSGDRGETQYF.

V is TRBV14 and J is TRBJ2-1; 13 bases are a match to TRBD2. This CDR3 region has 15 residues. After removal of 3 bases from V and 6 bases from J, the junction contained 2 bases not matched to a gene. Germline lookup yields CDR1 SGHDN and CDR2 FVKESK. The CDR3 protein is CASSHTSGGGNEQFF. CDR3 DNA: TGTGCCAGCAGCCACACTAGCGGGGGGGGCAATGAGCAGTTCTTC.

In this sample, this clonotype turned up a few times. The rearrangement uses TRBV24-1 and TRBJ2-3; 7 positions agree with TRBD1. Trimming cost V 9 bases and J 1 base; bases outside gene matches: 6. The CDR3 loop spans 14 amino acids. Germline CDR1 and CDR2: KGHDR and SFDVKD. CDR3 nucleotide sequence: TGTGCCACCGGACATGGACAGGGCACAGATACGCAGTATTTT. Its protein is CATGHGQGTDTQYF.

This clonotype was observed at least ten times. The gene calls are TRBV29-1 and TRBJ2-7, with TRBD1 as a possible D gene (5 bases). Trimming took 6 bases from V and 6 from J, leaving 15 bases between them. In germline, CDR1 is SQVTM, CDR2 ANQGSEA. CDR3 length: 12 amino acids. This CDR3 reads CSVFRVSGEQYF. In DNA, the CDR3 is TGCAGCGTATTCAGGGTTTCAGGCGAGCAGTACTTC.

This clonotype has only a few counts. The chain couples TRBV6-2 or TRBV6-3 to TRBJ1-1; the D gene is possibly TRBD1 (6 bases). The CDR3 covers 14 residues. Deletions cut 3 bases from V and 5 bases from J, with 13 bases between. Germline assignment: CDR1 MNHEY and CDR2 SVGEGT. CDR3 sequence (DNA): TGTGCCAGCAGTTATGCGGGGGGGCTTACTGAAGCTTTCTTT. Its protein is CASSYAGGLTEAFF.

This chain links TRBV5-1 with TRBJ2-1; TRBD1 aligns across 7 bases. The V gene's germline CDR1 is SGHRS and CDR2 YFSETQ. This CDR3 is built from 14 residues. With V trimmed by 4 bases and J by 5 bases, 6 bases remained unmatched. CDR3 nucleotide sequence: TGCGCCAGCAGCGCCGGGACAGTGAACAATGAGCAGTTCTTC. This encodes CASSAGTVNNEQFF.

V and J are TRBV18 and TRBJ2-1; D is possibly TRBD1 (6 bases). The germline CDR1 and CDR2 sequences are KGHSH and LQKENI. Trimming took off 1 base at V and 7 bases at J, with 11 bases between the two ends. This CDR3 has 14 amino acids. Written as DNA, the CDR3 is TGTGCCAGCTCACCACAGCAGGGGCGGAATGAGCAGTTCTTC. Translating it yields CASSPQQGRNEQFF.

This sequence joins TRBV5-1 and TRBJ2-5; TRBD1 matches 9 bases. Germline loops: CDR1 SGHRS, CDR2 YFSETQ. Germline trimming cut 3 bases from V and 11 bases from J; bases unmatched to any gene: 11. There are 14 residues in the CDR3. Here the CDR3 DNA reads TGCGCCAGCAGCTCACAGGGGGCGACGGATGAGCAGTACTTC. Translation gives CASSSQGATDEQYF.

This clonotype was found a few times. For the CDR3, the DNA is TGTGCCAGCAGCTTAGAAGGGGAAAGCTCCTACAATGAGCAGTTCTTC. Its protein is CASSLEGESSYNEQFF. The chain couples TRBV7-6 to TRBJ2-1; tentative D call: TRBD1 (5 bases). The CDR3 covers 16 residues. V was cut by 1 base and J by 0 bases, with 10 bases left in between. CDR1 is SGHVS, CDR2 FNYEAQ, per germline.